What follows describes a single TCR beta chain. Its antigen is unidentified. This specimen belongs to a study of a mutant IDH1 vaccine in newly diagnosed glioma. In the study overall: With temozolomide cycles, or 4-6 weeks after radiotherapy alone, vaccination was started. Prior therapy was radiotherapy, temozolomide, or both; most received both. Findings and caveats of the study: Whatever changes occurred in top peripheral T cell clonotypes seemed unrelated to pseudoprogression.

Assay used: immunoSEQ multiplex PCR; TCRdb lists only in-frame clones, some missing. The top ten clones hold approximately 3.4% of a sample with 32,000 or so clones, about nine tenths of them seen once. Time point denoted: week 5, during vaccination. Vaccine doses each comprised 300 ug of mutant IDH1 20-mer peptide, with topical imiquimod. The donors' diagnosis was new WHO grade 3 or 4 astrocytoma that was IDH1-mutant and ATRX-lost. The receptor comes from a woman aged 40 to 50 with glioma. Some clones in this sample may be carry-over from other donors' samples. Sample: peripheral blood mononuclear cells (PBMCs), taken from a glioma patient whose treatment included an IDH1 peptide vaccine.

The CDR3 sequence: CASSTSGRGGDEQYF. CDR3 sequence (DNA): TGTGCCAGCAGCACTAGCGGGAGGGGGGGCGACGAGCAGTACTTC. The J gene is TRBJ2-7, the V gene TRBV9; 13 nucleotides match TRBD2. V shed 4 bases, J shed 5 bases, and the junction held 6 bases outside the gene matches. CDR1 SGDLS and CDR2 YYNGEE come from the germline V gene. This CDR3 has 15 residues.